The next 7 T cell receptor beta chains were all read from a single sample in a study of read filtering for tumor transcriptome and immune sequencing (dated by TCRdb to 2018 to 2021). Sequencer: Illumina HiSeq 4000. Starting from 400 to 450 ng RNA, TCR libraries were constructed with the Immunoverse kit using molecular barcoded adaptors that cover the alpha/delta and beta/gamma chains. The raw public reads went through TCRdb reprocessing: fastp at Q25, MiXCR clone calling, in-frame beta chains kept. Rows merge per CDR3 protein into single entries with the most common DNA and genes. The sample table lists thousands of distinct CDR3 sequences, approximately 15% of them with a count of one. Less than 30% of the sample goes to the ten largest clones. The sample comprised a population of CD138-negative cells sorted from bone marrow. Sample cell subset or site, as interpreted from the label and publication: bone marrow mononuclear cells depleted of CD138+ plasma/myeloma cells by negative magnetic selection. Every receptor here comes from a donor over 35 with multiple myeloma.

In its sample, this clonotype was seen many times. The V call is TRBV24-1, the J call TRBJ1-5; D possibly corresponds to TRBD1 (5 bases). Germline V CDR1 and CDR2: KGHDR, SFDVKD. The CDR3 loop spans 14 amino acids. Trimming shortened V by 5 bases and J by 4 bases, and 11 bases separated the two germline ends. The CDR3 DNA follows: TGTGCCACCAGTGGTGGGGGAACGAATCAGCCCCAGCATTTT. The encoded protein is CATSGGGTNQPQHF.

V is TRBV7-2 and J is TRBJ2-1, with 9 nucleotides matching TRBD1. Germline V gene lookup returns CDR1 SGHTA and CDR2 FQGNSA. This CDR3 has 14 residues. The J segment lost 4 bases and the V segment lost 8 bases, leaving 6 bases of the junction unmatched. The CDR3 spells CASSGTGPYNEQFF. CDR3 in DNA: TGTGCCAGCTCCGGGACAGGGCCTTACAATGAGCAGTTCTTC.

This clonotype showed up just a few times. V and J are TRBV15 and TRBJ1-1; a weak D match, TRBD1 (5 bases). Trimming pared 5 bases from V and 5 bases from J, leaving 15 bases between. Germline CDR1 is LNHNV and CDR2 is YYDKDF (reference sequence). This CDR3 spans 14 amino acids. The CDR3 reads CATSGGGGVTEAFF. CDR3 in DNA: TGTGCCACCAGCGGGGGTGGGGGGGTAACTGAAGCTTTCTTT.

This clonotype is medium-sized by share. The chain couples TRBV5-1 to TRBJ2-1; 9 bases match TRBD2. Germline V gene sequence: CDR1 SGHRS, CDR2 YFSETQ. The CDR3 loop spans 15 amino acids. Unmatched junction bases numbered 7, after V lost 4 bases and J lost 5 bases. The CDR3 sequence: CASSLLAGTDNEQFF. The DNA for the CDR3 is TGCGCCAGCAGCCTCCTAGCGGGGACAGACAATGAGCAGTTCTTC.

This chain uses TRBV3-1 with TRBJ1-1; perhaps TRBD1 as D (6 bases). Germline CDR1 reads LGHDT; CDR2 reads YNNKEL (reference sequence). The V end lost 1 base, the J end lost 0 bases, and 15 bases lay between the germline ends. The length of the CDR3 is 17 residues. The chain's CDR3 is CASSQVMDSAMNTEAFF. CDR3 nucleotides: TGTGCCAGCAGCCAAGTTATGGACAGCGCCATGAACACTGAAGCTTTCTTT.

On this clonotype: It is likely a read error: a sequence one base away is far more abundant. The genes are TRBV11-3 and TRBJ2-5; D is unclear. The J call is in doubt because the DNA end fits TRBJ2-1 better. The CDR3 contains 11 residues. Looked up from germline, CDR1 is SGHNT and CDR2 is YENEEA. Here the CDR3 DNA reads TGTGCCGGCAGCGCCTACAATGAGCAGTTCTTC. It is translated as CAGSAYNEQFF.

This clonotype was counted many times. This chain uses TRBV7-9 with TRBJ2-5, with TRBD1 matching 8 bases. After removal of 8 bases from V and 1 base from J, the junction contained 3 bases not matched to a gene. The CDR3 is 13 residues long. Germline lookup yields CDR1 SEHNR and CDR2 FQNEAQ (reference sequence). CDR3 amino acids: CASATGGQETQYF. CDR3 nucleotides: TGTGCCAGCGCCACAGGGGGCCAAGAGACCCAGTACTTC.